The source of this T cell receptor (beta chain) is a study of metastatic and nonmetastatic thyroid tumors. All patients were untreated before thyroid surgery. Study-wide results and limits: As reported, TCR beta diversity in blood and tumor was significantly higher in malignant thyroid tumors than in benign nodules.

The table lists this clone with many counts. Its matching antigen is unknown. TCRdb re-called clones via MiXCR from the PCR reads. The sample has under 45,000 clones, 28% seen once. The sequencing sample was made of blood. The receptor was isolated from a male donor with papillary thyroid cancer or a benign thyroid nodule (not recorded which). Some clones in this sample may be carry-over from other donors' samples.

DNA for the CDR3: TGTGCCAGCAGCCCCCGCGGGGGGGCCTACAATGAGCAGTTCTTC. This gives the protein CASSPRGGAYNEQFF. The gene calls are TRBV7-3 and TRBJ2-1, with 9 bases fitting TRBD2. Unmatched junction bases numbered 4, after V lost 5 bases and J lost 2 bases. This CDR3 region has 15 residues. Germline assignment: CDR1 SGHTA and CDR2 FQGTGA.